This T cell receptor beta chain was documented in a study of T cells after posttransplantation cyclophosphamide. Whole-study results and caveats: Donor-recipient repertoire similarity was low at 1-2 months, rising over year one. TRB clonality was highly associated with recipient CMV seropositivity and reactivation.

Data came from immunoSEQ multiplex PCR; TCRdb stores just in-frame clones and leaves some out. The sample lists around 22,000 clones, roughly 90% seen once, with 12% in the top ten. The CDR3 spans 15 residues. V was clipped by 4 bases and J by 3 bases; unmatched bases: 8. Per germline, CDR1 MGHRA and CDR2 YSYEKL. On this clone itself: What it binds is not known.

Cyclophosphamide on days +3 and +4 followed busulfan-fludarabine conditioning and a marrow graft. The TCR comes from a female patient between 30 and 39 years old who received an allogeneic stem cell transplant from an unrelated donor, was CMV-positive, and had no GVHD. Some T cells may possibly be graft donor cells. Here the sequenced sample was PBMCs, taken after allogeneic stem cell transplant with posttransplant cyclophosphamide. The rearrangement joins TRBV4-1 to TRBJ1-2, with TRBD1 matching 7 bases. CDR3 protein: CASSPVQGNHYGYTF. In nucleotides, the CDR3 is TGCGCCAGCAGCCCGGTACAGGGGAACCACTATGGCTACACCTTC.